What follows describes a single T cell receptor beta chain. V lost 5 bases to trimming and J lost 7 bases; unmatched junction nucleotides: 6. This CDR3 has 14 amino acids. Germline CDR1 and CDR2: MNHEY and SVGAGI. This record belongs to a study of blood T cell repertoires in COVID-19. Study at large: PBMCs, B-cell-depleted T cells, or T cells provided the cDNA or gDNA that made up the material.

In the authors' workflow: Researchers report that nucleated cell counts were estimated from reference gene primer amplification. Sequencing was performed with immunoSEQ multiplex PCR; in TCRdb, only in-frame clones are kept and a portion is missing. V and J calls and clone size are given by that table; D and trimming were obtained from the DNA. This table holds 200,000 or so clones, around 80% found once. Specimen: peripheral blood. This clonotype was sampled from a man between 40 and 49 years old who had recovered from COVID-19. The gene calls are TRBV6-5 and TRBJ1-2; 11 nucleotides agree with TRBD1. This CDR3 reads CASSPGTGGSGYTF. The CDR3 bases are TGTGCCAGCAGTCCCGGGACAGGGGGAAGTGGCTACACCTTC.